This T cell receptor (beta chain) appears in the sequencing data of a study of OX40 agonist ivuxolimab in advanced cancers. The wider study: Ivuxolimab, which is an agonistic anti-OX40 (CD134) antibody, was administered to the patients. Aged roughly 23 to 90 with a mean of 60 years, they were 82.7% male. Study outcomes and limitations: Among T cells, CD8+ cells averaged more expanded clones than CD4+ cells.

Some clones are missing from TCRdb's copy, which holds only in-frame ones; the method was immunoSEQ multiplex PCR. The table shows roughly 86,000 clones, with about 94% occurring only once. Remarks on this clone: The antigen is unknown.

Trimming took off 2 bases at V and 4 bases at J, with 9 bases between the two ends. This CDR3 contains 12 residues. Germline CDR1 reads GTSNPN; CDR2 reads SVGIG (reference sequence). Patients were excluded for autoimmune disease history or systemic immunosuppression. The TCR originated in an adult with an advanced solid tumor such as melanoma, head and neck, liver or kidney cancer. The chain recombines TRBV30 with TRBJ2-7; maybe TRBD2 (6 bases). The sequencing used CD4+ or CD8+ T cells sorted from blood, collected in a trial of the OX40 agonist ivuxolimab. The CDR3 sequence is CAWSRDFYEQYF. Written as DNA, the CDR3 is TGTGCCTGGAGTCGGGACTTTTACGAGCAGTACTTC.